This TCR beta chain comes out of a study of cytomegalovirus exposure and HLA in healthy donors. Study observations and caveats: Under in vitro conditions, a few CMV-associated chains were confirmed as specific for CMV antigens. With high specificity and sensitivity, the classifier reportedly diagnosed cytomegalovirus status.

PCR involved 60 Vbeta and 13 Jbeta primers. Clones were sequenced by immunoSEQ multiplex PCR, and TCRdb holds only the in-frame ones, with some missing. The sample data list some 75,000 clones. It was healthy bone marrow donors who served as donors. Of note for this clone: Its target is not known.

Trimming took 3 bases from V and 5 from J, leaving 10 bases between them. There are 14 residues in the CDR3. Germline V gene lookup returns CDR1 SNHLY and CDR2 FYNNEI. The sequencing input was PBMCs. The TCR was taken from a female donor in good health and CMV-seropositive. The chain couples TRBV2 to TRBJ1-4, with D possibly matching TRBD1 (5 bases). DNA for the CDR3: TGTGCCAGCAGTGATGACAGCGTAAATGAAAAACTGTTTTTT. Protein: CASSDDSVNEKLFF.